This T cell receptor beta chain was profiled in a study of T cell repertoires in cytomegalovirus infection (dated by TCRdb to about 2019). Looking at the study overall: The peptide stimulations were aimed at well-studied HLA-B-restricted epitopes as well as recently identified HLA-C-restricted CMV epitopes, whose presentation resists viral immunomodulation. Because public TCR beta signatures pointed to carriage of CMV infection together with the matching HLA type, the HLA type of each donor mattered for the analysis. The study at large found these results: The ex vivo response was dominated by HLA-C-restricted CMV-specific TCR beta clonotypes, which also provided the single most frequent clonotype in two of eight donors. In both this cohort and an independent roughly 400-donor cohort, the cumulative frequency of public TCR beta family members distinguished carriers of CMV infection plus the relevant HLA type.

CDR3 length: 17 amino acids, cysteine to phenylalanine. The only DNA kept is the CDR3, 51 bases in frame from the first base. The germline ends are 22 bases apart after V is trimmed by 4 bases and J by 6 bases. Instrument on record: Illumina HiSeq 1500. TCRdb reanalyzed the raw reads on its own, using fastp at Q25 for trimming and MiXCR for clone calling, and kept in-frame beta chains. Rows are unified per CDR3 protein, each entry keeping the most common DNA and genes. In this sample the table shows about 52,000 distinct CDR3 sequences, around 20% of which occur a single time. The ten largest clones add up to just under 80% of the sample. The label giving this sample's treatment or condition can be read as: in vitro stimulation with specific CMV peptide epitopes to enrich CMV-specific T cells. This clonotype was seen a handful of times. This clone's antigen is unknown. Base qualities are not provided; no much larger clone lies one nucleotide away.

The receptor chain draws on TRBV12-3 or TRBV12-4 and TRBJ1-5; perhaps TRBD1 is the D gene, with 6 bases matching. The TCR comes from a human donor in good health (CMV status not recorded). Some clones in this sample may be carry-over from other donors' samples. The material was CD8+ T cells from cultured PBMCs, obtained from culture after CMV antigen stimulation. The CDR3 protein: CASSSRAPTGRGQPQHF. The nucleotides are TGTGCCAGCAGTTCCCGGGCCCCGACAGGTAGAGGTCAGCCCCAGCATTTT.